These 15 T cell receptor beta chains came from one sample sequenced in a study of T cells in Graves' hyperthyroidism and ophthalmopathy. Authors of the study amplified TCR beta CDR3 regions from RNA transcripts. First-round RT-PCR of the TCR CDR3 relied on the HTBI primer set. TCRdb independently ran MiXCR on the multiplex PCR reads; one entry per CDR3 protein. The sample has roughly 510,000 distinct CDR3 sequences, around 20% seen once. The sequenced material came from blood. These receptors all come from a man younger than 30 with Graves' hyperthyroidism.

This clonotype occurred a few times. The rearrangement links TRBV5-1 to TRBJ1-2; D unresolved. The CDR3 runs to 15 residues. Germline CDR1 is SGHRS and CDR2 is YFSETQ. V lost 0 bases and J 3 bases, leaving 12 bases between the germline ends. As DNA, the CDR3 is TGCGCCAGCAGCTTGGTCCGGGGAATCGACTATGGCTACACCTTC. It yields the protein CASSLVRGIDYGYTF.

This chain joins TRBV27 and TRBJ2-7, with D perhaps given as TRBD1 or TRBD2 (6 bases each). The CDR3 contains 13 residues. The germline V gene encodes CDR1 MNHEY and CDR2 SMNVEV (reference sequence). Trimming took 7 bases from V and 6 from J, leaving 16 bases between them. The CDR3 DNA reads TGTGCCAGCATCTCATTGGGGGGCGGCGAGCAGTACTTC. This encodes CASISLGGGEQYF.

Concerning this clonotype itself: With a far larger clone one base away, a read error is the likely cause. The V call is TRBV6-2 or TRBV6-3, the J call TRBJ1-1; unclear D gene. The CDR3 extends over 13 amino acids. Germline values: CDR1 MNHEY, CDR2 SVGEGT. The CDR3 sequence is CASSRQENTEACF. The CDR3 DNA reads TGTGCCAGCTCACGACAAGAAAACACTGAAGCTTGCTTT.

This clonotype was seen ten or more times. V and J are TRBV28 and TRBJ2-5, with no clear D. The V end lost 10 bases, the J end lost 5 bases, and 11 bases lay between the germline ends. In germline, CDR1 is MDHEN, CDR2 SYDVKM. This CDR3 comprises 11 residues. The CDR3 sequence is CATTTRETQYF. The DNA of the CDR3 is TGTGCCACGACCACCCGGGAGACCCAGTACTTC. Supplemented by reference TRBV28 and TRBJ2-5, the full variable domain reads DVKVTQSSRYLVKRTGEKVFLECVQDMDHENMFWYRQDPGLGLRLIYFSYDVKMKEKGDIPEGYSVSREKKERFSLILESASTNQTSMYLCATTTRETQYFGPGTRLLVL.

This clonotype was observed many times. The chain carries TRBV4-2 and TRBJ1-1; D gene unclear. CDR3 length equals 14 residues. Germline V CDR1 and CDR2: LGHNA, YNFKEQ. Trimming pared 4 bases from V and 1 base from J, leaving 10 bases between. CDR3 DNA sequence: TGTGCCAGCAGCCCAAACGGGGAGAACACTGAAGCTTTCTTT. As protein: CASSPNGENTEAFF.

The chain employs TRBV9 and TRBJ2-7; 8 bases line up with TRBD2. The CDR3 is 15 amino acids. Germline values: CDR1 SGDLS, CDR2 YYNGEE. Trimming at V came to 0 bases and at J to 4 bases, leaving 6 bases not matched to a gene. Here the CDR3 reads CASSVDGSGIYEQYF. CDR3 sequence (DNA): TGTGCCAGCAGCGTAGATGGTAGCGGGATATACGAGCAGTACTTC. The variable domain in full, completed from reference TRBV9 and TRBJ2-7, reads DSGVTQTPKHLITATGQRVTLRCSPRSGDLSVYWYQQSLDQGLQFLIQYYNGEERAKGNILERFSAQQFPDLHSELNLSSLELGDSALYFCASSVDGSGIYEQYFGPGTRLTVT.

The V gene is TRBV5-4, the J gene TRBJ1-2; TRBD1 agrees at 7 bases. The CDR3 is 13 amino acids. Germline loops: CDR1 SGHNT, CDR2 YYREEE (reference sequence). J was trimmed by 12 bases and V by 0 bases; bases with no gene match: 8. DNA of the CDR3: TGTGCCAGCAGCTTGGACAGGGGCGGGGTGCACACCTTC. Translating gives CASSLDRGGVHTF.

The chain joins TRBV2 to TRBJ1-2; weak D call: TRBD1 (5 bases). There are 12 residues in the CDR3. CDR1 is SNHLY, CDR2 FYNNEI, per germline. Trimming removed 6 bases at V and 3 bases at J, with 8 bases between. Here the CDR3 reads CASRKTDYGYTF. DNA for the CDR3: TGTGCCAGCAGGAAGACAGACTATGGCTACACCTTC.

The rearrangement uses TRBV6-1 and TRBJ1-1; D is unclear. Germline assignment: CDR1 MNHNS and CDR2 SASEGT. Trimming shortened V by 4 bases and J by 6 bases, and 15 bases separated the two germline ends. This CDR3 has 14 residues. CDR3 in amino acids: CASSADESIAEAFF. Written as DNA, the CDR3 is TGTGCCAGCAGTGCAGACGAAAGTATCGCTGAAGCTTTCTTT.

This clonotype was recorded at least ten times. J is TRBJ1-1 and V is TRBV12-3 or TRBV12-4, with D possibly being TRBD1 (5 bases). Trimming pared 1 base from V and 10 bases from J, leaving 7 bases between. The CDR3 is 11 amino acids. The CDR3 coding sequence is TGTGCCAGCAGTTTAGGGGGGGGAGCTTTCTTT. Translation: CASSLGGGAFF.

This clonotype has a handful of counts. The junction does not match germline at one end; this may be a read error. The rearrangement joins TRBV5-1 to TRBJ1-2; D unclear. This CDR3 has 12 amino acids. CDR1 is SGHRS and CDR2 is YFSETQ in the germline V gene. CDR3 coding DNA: TGCTCCAGCAGCTTGGAAGGATATGGCTACACCTTC. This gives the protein CSSSLEGYGYTF.

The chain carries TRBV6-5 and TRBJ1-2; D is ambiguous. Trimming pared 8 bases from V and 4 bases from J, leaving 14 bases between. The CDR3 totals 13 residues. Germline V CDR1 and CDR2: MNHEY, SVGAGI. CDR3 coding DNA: TGTGCCAGCGTTATGAGCGACGTCTATGGCTACACCTTC. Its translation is CASVMSDVYGYTF.

CDR3 sequence: CASSSERDIDEQYF. The DNA for the CDR3 is TGTGCCAGCAGCTCAGAAAGGGATATCGACGAGCAGTACTTC. V and J are TRBV6-1 and TRBJ2-7; no reliable D call. The CDR3 sequence is 14 residues long. The germline V gene has CDR1 MNHNS and CDR2 SASEGT. With 6 bases removed from V and 5 bases from J, the gap between germline ends came to 17 bases.

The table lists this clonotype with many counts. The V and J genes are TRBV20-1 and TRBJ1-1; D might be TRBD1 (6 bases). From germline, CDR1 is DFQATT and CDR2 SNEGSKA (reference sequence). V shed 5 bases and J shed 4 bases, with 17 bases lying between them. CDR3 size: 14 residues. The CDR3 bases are TGCAGTGCTCCCCCGGGGGCGCATAGCACTGAAGCTTTCTTT. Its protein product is CSAPPGAHSTEAFF.

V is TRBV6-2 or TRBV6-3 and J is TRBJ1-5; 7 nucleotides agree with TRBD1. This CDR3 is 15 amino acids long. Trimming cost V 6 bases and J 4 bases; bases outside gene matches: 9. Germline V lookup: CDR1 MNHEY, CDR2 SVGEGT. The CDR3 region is CASSTGTAFNQPQHF. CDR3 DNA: TGTGCCAGCAGCACCGGGACAGCGTTTAATCAGCCCCAGCATTTT.